Sequencing of this TCR beta chain was carried out in a study of control samples from healthy donors and cancer patients. Trimming removed 9 bases at V and 4 bases at J, with 15 bases between. The CDR3 is 13 amino acids. Germline-derived CDR1 and CDR2 are KGHSH and LQKENI. TCRdb's copy holds only in-frame clones and misses some; the assay was immunoSEQ multiplex PCR. The repertoire has 90,000 to 150,000 clones, 88% of them found once; the top ten carry around 3.5%. This clonotype was obtained from a man aged 35-49 years in good health. This chain uses TRBV18 with TRBJ1-1; D perhaps matches TRBD1 (6 bases). The sample was blood. CDR3 residues: CASSRQAGTEAFF. CDR3 DNA sequence: TGTGCCAGTTCGAGACAGGCAGGCACTGAAGCTTTCTTT.